The 30 T cell receptor beta chains presented below share a single source sample, sequenced in a study of T-cell reconstitution after alpha-beta-depleted transplantation in children. Using unique molecular identifiers, the investigators prepared the TCRbeta library. Using its own MiXCR run on the PCR reads, TCRdb lists one record per CDR3 protein. Among approximately 420,000 distinct CDR3 sequences, roughly 11% were seen once, and the ten largest hold 4.5% to 7%. The input for sequencing was PBMCs from the stem cell graft donor, taken from the stem cell graft. These TCRs come from a human donor who donated a stem cell graft to a child with acute myeloid leukemia.

A few counts support this clonotype. The chain is built from TRBV2 and TRBJ1-4, with 8 bases that match TRBD1. CDR1 is SNHLY, CDR2 FYNNEI, per germline. Trimming took 0 bases from V and 6 from J; bases not matched to a gene: 3. CDR3 length equals 15 residues. The DNA of the CDR3 is TGTGCCAGCAGTGAAGCCCAGGGGGCTTATGAAAAACTGTTTTTT. This codes for CASSEAQGAYEKLFF.

This clonotype was found a few times. The chain is built from TRBV20-1 and TRBJ2-7, with 7 nucleotides matching TRBD2. This CDR3 has 13 residues. The ends lost 3 bases at V and 3 bases at J; junction bases unmatched: 5. Germline-derived CDR1 and CDR2 are DFQATT and SNEGSKA (reference sequence). CDR3 loop: CSASGGGNYEQYF. In nucleotides, the CDR3 is TGCAGTGCTAGTGGGGGGGGGAACTACGAGCAGTACTTC.

This clonotype has at least ten counts. The V gene is TRBV5-6, the J gene TRBJ2-2, with D possibly matching TRBD2 (6 bases). The CDR3 totals 14 residues. Germline CDR1 and CDR2: SGHDT and YYEEEE. V shed 2 bases and J shed 7 bases, with 12 bases lying between them. The CDR3 reads CASSFGRSGGELFF. CDR3 sequence (DNA): TGTGCCAGCAGCTTTGGCCGTAGCGGCGGGGAGCTGTTTTTT.

The chain uses TRBV20-1 and TRBJ1-3; D unclear. This CDR3 contains 14 residues. The V end was cut by 3 bases, the J end by 0 bases, with 9 bases between. Germline V gene data show CDR1 as DFQATT and CDR2 as SNEGSKA (reference sequence). The CDR3 DNA reads TGCAGTGCTAGCGGCGGATACTCTGGAAACACCATATATTTT. Protein: CSASGGYSGNTIYF.

The chain links TRBV7-6 to TRBJ1-1, with TRBD1 as a possible D gene (5 bases). The CDR3 has 13 amino acids. Germline V gene lookup returns CDR1 SGHVS and CDR2 FNYEAQ. Trimming shortened V by 5 bases and J by 8 bases, and 15 bases separated the two germline ends. The DNA for the CDR3 is TGTGCCAGCAGCCCCGCCCCAGGGTTGGAAGCTTTCTTT. This sequence encodes CASSPAPGLEAFF.

This clonotype has a count of ten or more. The chain has TRBV10-3 and TRBJ2-3; 8 bases line up with TRBD2. The CDR3 is 16 residues long. The germline V gene encodes CDR1 ENHRY and CDR2 SYGVKD. Losses at the gene ends were 4 bases for V and 0 bases for J; bases not matched to a gene: 6. The CDR3 DNA sequence: TGTGCCATCAGTGTACGGGAGGGCTCTAGCACAGATACGCAGTATTTT. Translation: CAISVREGSSTDTQYF.

The genes are TRBV4-2 and TRBJ2-3; 7 bases match TRBD2. V lost 1 base, J lost 2 bases, and 6 bases stayed unmatched. The CDR3 runs 16 residues. Germline lookup yields CDR1 LGHNA and CDR2 YNFKEQ. CDR3 sequence reads: CASSQGTSGDTDTQYF. CDR3 DNA sequence: TGTGCCAGCAGCCAAGGGACTAGTGGGGACACAGATACGCAGTATTTT.

This clonotype was seen only a few times. This chain joins TRBV7-2 and TRBJ2-2, with unresolved D. Germline CDR1 SGHTA, CDR2 FQGNSA. The CDR3 has 15 residues. V dropped 1 base and J dropped 6 bases, with 12 bases sitting between them. CDR3: CASSLVGPRSGELFF. Here the CDR3 DNA reads TGTGCCAGCAGCTTAGTCGGGCCGCGCTCCGGGGAGCTGTTTTTT.

This clonotype was picked up a small number of times. J is TRBJ2-1 and V is TRBV6-5; 11 nucleotides align to TRBD2. Looked up from germline, CDR1 is MNHEY and CDR2 is SVGAGI. The CDR3 is 16 residues long. The V segment lost 2 bases and the J segment 9 bases; nucleotides outside the gene matches: 9. CDR3: CASSYTTSGGRSEQFF. The CDR3 nucleotides are TGTGCCAGCAGTTACACTACTAGCGGGGGTCGAAGTGAGCAGTTCTTC.

This clonotype was observed a few times. The chain couples TRBV2 to TRBJ1-5; no clear D gene. The CDR3 consists of 14 residues. From germline, CDR1 is SNHLY and CDR2 FYNNEI. V was clipped by 0 bases and J by 4 bases, with 7 bases between them. For the CDR3, the DNA is TGTGCCAGCAGTGAAGCGCTTTGGAATCAGCCCCAGCATTTT. Amino acid sequence: CASSEALWNQPQHF.

This clonotype was picked up many times. The chain uses TRBV6-5 and TRBJ2-3, with D hard to call. CDR1 MNHEY and CDR2 SVGAGI come from the germline V gene. V lost 4 bases, J lost 2 bases, and 10 bases lay in between. This CDR3 region has 14 residues. CDR3 region: CASSFQTHTDTQYF. CDR3 coding DNA: TGTGCCAGCAGTTTCCAGACCCACACAGATACGCAGTATTTT.

This clonotype has a single count. The chain recombines TRBV7-6 with TRBJ2-1; the match to TRBD2 covers 13 bases. With 1 base clipped from V and 6 bases from J, the junction kept 18 bases outside the gene matches. The CDR3 spans 21 residues. Germline assignment: CDR1 SGHVS and CDR2 FNYEAQ. CDR3 residues: CASSLVAGQLSGLAGVNEQFF. As DNA, the CDR3 is TGTGCCAGCAGCTTAGTGGCAGGGCAGCTATCAGGACTAGCGGGAGTCAATGAGCAGTTCTTC.

This clonotype was seen a few times. CDR3 nucleotide sequence: TGTGCCAGCAGCTTATCAGGGCCGAACACTGAAGCTTTCTTT. It encodes CASSLSGPNTEAFF. The V and J genes are TRBV7-2 and TRBJ1-1, with D possibly TRBD1 on 5 matching bases. Per germline, CDR1 SGHTA and CDR2 FQGNSA. The CDR3 extends over 14 amino acids. Trimming stripped 2 bases from V and 1 base from J, with 8 bases between.

J is TRBJ2-7 and V is TRBV4-1; 9 bases map to TRBD2. V lost 0 bases and J lost 2; bases outside the gene matches: 5. The CDR3 spans 16 residues. The germline V gene encodes CDR1 MGHRA and CDR2 YSYEKL. CDR3 nucleotides: TGCGCCAGCAGCCAAGATGGGGCTAGCGGGGCCTACGAGCAGTACTTC. It encodes CASSQDGASGAYEQYF.

This clonotype was seen a handful of times. The chain joins TRBV19 to TRBJ2-3, with TRBD1 as a possible D gene (5 bases). The germline V gene encodes CDR1 LNHDA and CDR2 SQIVND (reference sequence). The CDR3 runs 11 residues. Trimming took 6 bases from V and 6 from J, leaving 7 bases between them. CDR3 sequence (DNA): TGTGCCAGTAGGGACATTGATACGCAGTATTTT. Protein product: CASRDIDTQYF. The whole variable domain, remainder taken from reference TRBV19 and TRBJ2-3, is DGGITQSPKYLFRKEGQNVTLSCEQNLNHDAMYWYRQDPGQGLRLIYYSQIVNDFQKGDIAEGYSVSREKKESFPLTVTSAQKNPTAFYLCASRDIDTQYFGPGTRLTVL.

This sequence joins TRBV7-2 and TRBJ2-2, with a tentative D call TRBD2 (6 bases). CDR1 SGHTA and CDR2 FQGNSA come from the germline V gene. The V gene lost 2 bases and the J gene lost 6 bases, with 10 bases spanning the gap. The CDR3 length is 14 residues. CDR3 in amino acids: CASSLSAGPGELFF. As DNA, the CDR3 is TGTGCCAGCAGCTTATCCGCGGGGCCCGGGGAGCTGTTTTTT.

This clonotype was recorded a few times. CDR3 DNA sequence: TGTGCCAGCAGTCCCCCCTCAGGGATTAGGAATCAGCCCCAGCATTTT. The encoded protein is CASSPPSGIRNQPQHF. The V call is TRBV12-3 or TRBV12-4, the J call TRBJ1-5; a weak D match, TRBD1 (5 bases). Trimming shortened V by 5 bases and J by 4 bases, and 18 bases separated the two germline ends. The CDR3 contains 16 residues.

This clonotype was seen a few times. This chain connects TRBV3-1 to TRBJ1-2; D not certain. The CDR3 runs to 14 residues. The germline CDR1 and CDR2 sequences are LGHDT and YNNKEL (reference sequence). Trimming pared 4 bases from V and 11 bases from J, leaving 20 bases between. CDR3 nucleotides: TGTGCCAGCAGCCCGTACAGCCGAGCAAGCCCATACACCTTC. It is translated as CASSPYSRASPYTF.

This chain uses TRBV5-1 with TRBJ2-5; no clear D gene. V lost 1 base to trimming and J lost 0 bases, with 7 bases between them. This CDR3 comprises 14 residues. CDR1 SGHRS and CDR2 YFSETQ come from the germline V gene. The CDR3 DNA sequence: TGCGCCAGCAGCTTGCACTTAAACCAAGAGACCCAGTACTTC. Its translation is CASSLHLNQETQYF.

This clonotype was found a few times. The chain carries TRBV4-1 and TRBJ2-6; D not certain. Between the trimmed V and J ends, which lost 4 bases and 0 bases, there was a span of 10 bases. From germline, CDR1 is MGHRA and CDR2 YSYEKL. CDR3 length: 16 amino acids. DNA for the CDR3: TGCGCCAGCAGCCCCAACTACCGCTCTGGGGCCAACGTCCTGACTTTC. Its translation is CASSPNYRSGANVLTF.

This clonotype was seen many times. The J gene is TRBJ1-6, the V gene TRBV28, with TRBD1 matching 10 bases. V shed 5 bases, J shed 11 bases, and the junction held 9 bases outside the gene matches. The germline V gene has CDR1 MDHEN and CDR2 SYDVKM. This CDR3 spans 15 amino acids. CDR3 nucleotides: TGTGCCAGCAGTAGACAGGGGGCCTGGTTAACACCCCTCCACTTT. It is translated as CASSRQGAWLTPLHF.

At least ten counts were recorded for this clonotype. This chain uses TRBV6-2 or TRBV6-3 with TRBJ1-2, with D possibly matching TRBD1 (5 bases). In germline, CDR1 is MNHEY, CDR2 SVGEGT. The V and J ends lost 6 bases and 6 bases respectively, with 20 bases between them. The CDR3 has 15 residues. The CDR3 DNA reads as TGTGCCAGCAGGCTACATCTCGGGAGGGACGATGGCTACACCTTC. This sequence encodes CASRLHLGRDDGYTF.

As for this clonotype: A read error may explain this, as a much larger clone is one base away. The chain couples TRBV5-1 to TRBJ2-3, with 9 bases lining up with TRBD2. The CDR3 extends over 15 amino acids. From germline, CDR1 is SGHRS and CDR2 YFSETQ. The CDR3 nucleotides are TGCGCCAGCAGCTTCCTAGCGGGGAACACAGATATGCAGTATTTT. Encoded protein: CASSFLAGNTDMQYF.

This rearrangement joins TRBV7-2 to TRBJ2-2; 7 bases fit TRBD1. There are 15 residues in the CDR3. The trim removed 5 bases at V and 1 base at J, leaving 4 bases unmatched. In germline, CDR1 is SGHTA, CDR2 FQGNSA. The CDR3 spells CASSRTGQNTGELFF. The DNA for the CDR3 is TGTGCCAGCAGCCGGACAGGTCAGAACACCGGGGAGCTGTTTTTT. The whole variable domain, filled in from reference TRBV7-2 and TRBJ2-2, reads GAGVSQSPSNKVTEKGKDVELRCDPISGHTALYWYRQSLGQGLEFLIYFQGNSAPDKSGLPSDRFSAERTGGSVSTLTIQRTQQEDSAVYLCASSRTGQNTGELFFGEGSRLTVL.

V and J are TRBV7-3 and TRBJ2-6, with D tentatively TRBD2 (6 bases). Germline V CDR1 and CDR2: SGHTA, FQGTGA. V was pared by 5 bases and J by 0 bases, with 14 bases between. The CDR3 consists of 17 residues. DNA of the CDR3: TGTGCCAGCAGCCCCGTTGGGGGGAACTCTGGGGCCAACGTCCTGACTTTC. This encodes CASSPVGGNSGANVLTF.

Only a few counts were recorded for this clonotype. The chain links TRBV30 to TRBJ2-7; 8 bases fit TRBD1. The CDR3 sequence is 14 residues long. J lost 0 bases, V lost 5 bases, and 6 bases had no gene match. Germline values: CDR1 GTSNPN, CDR2 SVGIG (reference sequence). The chain's CDR3 is CAWAGGQSSYEQYF. The CDR3 region has the DNA TGTGCCTGGGCAGGGGGCCAGAGCTCCTACGAGCAGTACTTC.

This clonotype was seen only a few times. The V call is TRBV24-1, the J call TRBJ2-7, with D unresolved. CDR3 length: 12 residues. The germline V gene encodes CDR1 KGHDR and CDR2 SFDVKD. V was pared by 3 bases and J by 6 bases, with 8 bases between. CDR3 protein: CATSDPEPEQYF. CDR3 coding DNA: TGTGCCACCAGTGATCCAGAGCCCGAGCAGTACTTC.

The rearrangement uses TRBV7-2 and TRBJ2-7; 11 bases match TRBD2. The length of the CDR3 is 13 residues. Looked up from germline, CDR1 is SGHTA and CDR2 is FQGNSA. V lost 1 base to trimming and J lost 9 bases; unmatched junction nucleotides: 2. CDR3 sequence reads: CASSLGLAGGQYV. The CDR3 coding sequence is TGTGCCAGCAGCTTAGGCCTAGCGGGGGGGCAGTACGTC.

This chain uses TRBV20-1 with TRBJ1-2; TRBD1 is a possible D gene (6 bases). This CDR3 comprises 16 residues. Per the germline V gene, CDR1 is DFQATT and CDR2 is SNEGSKA (reference sequence). With 5 bases removed from V and 0 bases from J, the gap between germline ends came to 19 bases. As DNA, the CDR3 is TGCAGTGCTTCAAGGGCGGGGGCCGGGGCTAACTATGGCTACACCTTC. This codes for CSASRAGAGANYGYTF.

This clonotype was seen at least ten times. V is TRBV10-3 and J is TRBJ2-3; 10 positions match TRBD1. This CDR3 has 18 residues. CDR1 is ENHRY, CDR2 SYGVKD, per germline. V trimming: 7 bases; J trimming: 2 bases; junction bases outside the gene matches: 15. The CDR3, as DNA: TGTGCCATCACCCAAACGGTCGGGACAGGGGTCCTCACAGATACGCAGTATTTT. Amino acids: CAITQTVGTGVLTDTQYF.